The rows below give T cell receptor beta chains drawn from one sample of a study of blood T cell repertoires in COVID-19. Generated by immunoSEQ multiplex PCR, the TCRdb table keeps only in-frame clones and is missing some. This sample has about 170,000 clones, with around 85% found just once. Sequenced input: peripheral blood. The receptors here all came from a woman aged 55-69 years with COVID-19, enrolled during active disease. CDR3s include the opening cysteine and the closing phenylalanine or tryptophan. Each record gives: D gene, clone size, V gene, J gene, CDR3 length, CDR3 protein, CDR3 DNA. D genes are given only for firm matches. Expanded clones are given a class, and other clones once, few, many or no size at all.

>TRBD1|-|TRBV7-2|TRBJ1-6|15
CASSLEGQGNSPLHF
TGTGCCAGCAGCTTAGAGGGACAGGGTAATTCACCCCTCCACTTT
>TRBD2|-|TRBV28|TRBJ2-5|16
CASSFRTSGRRKTQYF
TGTGCCAGCAGTTTCAGGACTAGCGGGAGAAGAAAGACCCAGTACTTC
>-|-|TRBV27|TRBJ2-7|17
CASIRSVPGGRSYEQYF
TGTGCCAGCATAAGATCGGTTCCCGGGGGAAGGTCCTACGAGCAGTACTTC
>TRBD2|-|TRBV7-9|TRBJ2-7|14
CASSFHSGVPEQYF
TGTGCCAGCAGCTTTCATAGCGGGGTGCCCGAGCAGTACTTC
>TRBD1|-|TRBV19|TRBJ1-2|13
CASSLGQGDGYTF
TGTGCCAGTAGTCTGGGACAGGGGGATGGCTACACCTTC
>TRBD1|-|TRBV19|TRBJ1-5|15
CASSLQGPSNQPQHF
TGTGCCAGTAGTTTACAGGGGCCTAGCAATCAGCCCCAGCATTTT
>-|-|TRBV6-1|TRBJ1-5|16
CASSVWGRGSNQPQHF
TGTGCCAGCAGTGTTTGGGGGCGCGGGAGCAATCAGCCCCAGCATTTT
>-|-|TRBV7-9|TRBJ1-5|15
CASSLVGTGNQPQHF
TGTGCCAGCAGCTTAGTAGGGACTGGCAATCAGCCCCAGCATTTT
>-|-|TRBV19|TRBJ1-4|16
CASTPEEGPTNEKLFF
TGTGCCAGTACCCCCGAGGAGGGGCCAACTAATGAAAAACTGTTTTTT
>TRBD2|-|TRBV6-5|TRBJ2-5|13
CASSLTSLETQYF
TGTGCCAGCAGTTTGACTAGCTTGGAGACCCAGTACTTC
>-|-|TRBV13|TRBJ2-1|15
CASSPLRSAYNEQFF
TGTGCCAGCAGCCCTCTCAGGTCCGCCTACAATGAGCAGTTCTTC
>-|-|TRBV10-2|TRBJ1-2|14
CASSEQGSFYGYTF
TGCGCCAGCAGTGAACAGGGCAGCTTCTATGGCTACACCTTC
>-|-|TRBV6-2/TRBV6-3|TRBJ1-4|19
CASSYDNRAGLWTNEKLFF
TGTGCCAGCAGTTACGACAACAGGGCTGGGCTATGGACTAATGAAAAACTGTTTTTT
>-|-|TRBV6-6|TRBJ1-5|16
CASSYLVGLSNQPQHF
TGTGCCAGCAGTTACTTAGTGGGGCTAAGCAATCAGCCCCAGCATTTT
>TRBD2|-|TRBV6-1|TRBJ2-1|19
CASSGAPGRSGRAKNEQFF
TGTGCCAGCAGTGGTGCGCCCGGACGGAGCGGGAGGGCCAAGAACGAGCAGTTCTTC
>TRBD1|once|TRBV19|TRBJ1-1|16
CASSRYRQGGGTEAFF
TGTGCCAGTAGTCGCTACCGACAGGGCGGTGGCACTGAAGCTTTCTTT
>-|-|TRBV7-3|TRBJ1-1|13
CASSLQGSTEAFF
TGTGCCAGCAGCTTGCAGGGAAGCACTGAAGCTTTCTTT
>-|once|TRBV9|TRBJ2-3|16
CASTLRGSPSTDTQYF
TGTGCCAGCACTCTTAGGGGCAGTCCTAGCACAGATACGCAGTATTTT